These 25 T cell receptor beta chains share one sample of origin, sequenced in a study of cytotoxic CD8 clonotypes in ibrutinib-treated CLL. Sequencing used immunoSEQ multiplex PCR; TCRdb keeps in-frame clones, though not all of them. Among 130,000 or so clones listed, about 80% were seen once. The source material was PBMCs, sampled after 12 months of ibrutinib treatment. The receptor source for this set is a human donor with chronic lymphocytic leukemia.

As concerns this clone: Other DNA sequences in the same sample also yield this CDR3. The V gene is TRBV30, the J gene TRBJ2-7; possibly TRBD1 or TRBD2 for D (7 bases each). Germline values: CDR1 GTSNPN, CDR2 SVGIG (reference sequence). CDR3 length: 14 residues. V was shortened by 2 bases and J by 0 bases, with 11 bases between the two germline ends. The DNA of the CDR3 is TGTGCCTGGAGTCAGGGGGGGAGCTCCTACGAGCAGTACTTC. It encodes CAWSQGGSSYEQYF.

This rearrangement joins TRBV14 to TRBJ2-3, with D unclear. Trimming removed 2 bases at V and 0 bases at J, with 9 bases between. The length of the CDR3 is 15 residues. The germline CDR1 and CDR2 sequences are SGHDN and FVKESK. CDR3 sequence: CASSQLIDSTDTQYF. The CDR3 coding sequence is TGTGCCAGCAGCCAACTAATCGACAGCACAGATACGCAGTATTTT.

This clone was observed once. The rearrangement links TRBV7-3 to TRBJ2-2; unclear D gene. The germline gives CDR1 SGHTA, CDR2 FQGTGA. Trimming stripped 1 base from V and 2 bases from J, with 5 bases between. The CDR3 totals 14 residues. In nucleotides, the CDR3 is TGTGCCAGCAGCTTAAACTTTAACACCGGGGAGCTGTTTTTT. As protein: CASSLNFNTGELFF.

This clone has at least ten counts. The chain employs TRBV4-1 and TRBJ1-5, with 7 bases matching TRBD1. V shed 2 bases and J 4 bases; nucleotides not matched to a gene: 8. The CDR3 totals 16 residues. Per the germline V gene, CDR1 is MGHRA and CDR2 is YSYEKL. The CDR3 sequence: CASSQNPGQPNQPQHF. The DNA of the CDR3 is TGCGCCAGCAGCCAAAACCCGGGACAGCCAAATCAGCCCCAGCATTTT.

V and J are TRBV11-2 and TRBJ1-1; 7 nucleotides agree with TRBD1. V trimming: 0 bases; J trimming: 6 bases; junction bases outside the gene matches: 4. The CDR3 totals 14 residues. Germline CDR1 is SGHAT and CDR2 is FQNNGV. CDR3 amino acids: CASSLDVGTAEAFF. The CDR3 bases are TGTGCCAGCAGCTTAGATGTTGGGACAGCTGAAGCTTTCTTT.

The chain has TRBV7-3 and TRBJ2-3; D is unclear. Germline loops: CDR1 SGHTA, CDR2 FQGTGA. This CDR3 region has 16 residues. With 5 bases removed from V and 4 bases from J, the gap between germline ends came to 19 bases. The CDR3 bases are TGTGCCAGCAGCACCGGAAGACAACCCCGGGCAGATACGCAGTATTTT. Encoded protein: CASSTGRQPRADTQYF.

The gene calls are TRBV7-9 and TRBJ1-5, with D tentatively TRBD1 (5 bases). The CDR3 spans 16 residues. CDR1 is SEHNR and CDR2 is FQNEAQ in the germline V gene (reference sequence). With 5 bases removed from V and 5 bases from J, the gap between germline ends came to 19 bases. The DNA for the CDR3 is TGTGCCAGCAGCCAAGGGAGGGGTGGAGGACATCAGCCCCAGCATTTT. Translating it yields CASSQGRGGGHQPQHF.

The CDR3 reads CAIMGTASGNTIYF. CDR3 DNA: TGTGCCATCATGGGGACTGCGTCTGGAAACACCATATATTTT. The chain couples TRBV10-3 to TRBJ1-3; D is perhaps TRBD1 (5 bases). The V end was cut by 7 bases, the J end by 1 base, with 11 bases between. CDR1 and CDR2 from the germline V gene are ENHRY and SYGVKD. The length of the CDR3 is 14 residues.

The chain carries TRBV19 and TRBJ1-1; no reliable D call. The CDR3 loop spans 9 amino acids. The V gene's germline CDR1 is LNHDA and CDR2 SQIVND (reference sequence). Written as DNA, the CDR3 is TGTGCTCACGACGGTGAAGCTTTCTTT. Amino acids: CAHDGEAFF.

The chain is built from TRBV7-2 and TRBJ1-6; D is unclear. Germline V lookup: CDR1 SGHTA, CDR2 FQGNSA. This CDR3 region has 15 residues. Trimming shortened V by 1 base and J by 8 bases, and 12 bases separated the two germline ends. In nucleotides, the CDR3 is TGTGCCAGCAGCTTAGGTGTCCGAGCCTATTCACCCCTCCACTTT. This gives the protein CASSLGVRAYSPLHF.

This clone came up a few times. The chain links TRBV5-1 to TRBJ1-1, with TRBD1 matching 10 bases. The V gene end was trimmed by 4 bases and the J gene end by 1 base; junction bases not matched to a gene: 10. Germline assignment: CDR1 SGHRS and CDR2 YFSETQ. The length of the CDR3 is 17 residues. The CDR3 loop is CASSHGTGVLPNTEAFF. The CDR3 DNA is TGCGCCAGCAGCCATGGGACAGGGGTACTCCCGAACACTGAAGCTTTCTTT.

This clone was observed a single time. The V gene is TRBV9, the J gene TRBJ2-5, with TRBD1 matching over 7 bases. Germline assignment: CDR1 SGDLS and CDR2 YYNGEE. V shed 3 bases and J 8 bases; nucleotides not matched to a gene: 1. CDR3 length equals 11 residues. The CDR3 DNA reads TGTGCCAGCAGCGGACAGGGTACCCAGTACTTC. It codes for CASSGQGTQYF.

V gene TRBV27 combines with J gene TRBJ2-7; the match to TRBD1 covers 7 bases. Losses at the gene ends were 2 bases for V and 3 bases for J; bases not matched to a gene: 4. This CDR3 contains 14 residues. Germline assignment: CDR1 MNHEY and CDR2 SMNVEV (reference sequence). In DNA, the CDR3 is TGTGCCAGCAGTTTAGGGGGACAGCACTACGAGCAGTACTTC. It encodes CASSLGGQHYEQYF.

The CDR3 region is CAINLGPSGTGGYYGYTF. The CDR3 region has the DNA TGTGCCATCAACCTTGGGCCCTCCGGGACAGGGGGGTACTATGGCTACACCTTC. V gene TRBV10-3 combines with J gene TRBJ1-2, with 11 positions matching TRBD1. Germline lookup yields CDR1 ENHRY and CDR2 SYGVKD. The CDR3 has 18 residues. Losses at the gene ends were 7 bases for V and 3 bases for J; bases not matched to a gene: 16.

The gene calls are TRBV28 and TRBJ2-3; D is perhaps TRBD1 (6 bases). There are 14 residues in the CDR3. V shed 5 bases and J shed 0 bases, with 9 bases lying between them. Germline CDR1 MDHEN, CDR2 SYDVKM. Here the CDR3 reads CASSLDSSTDTQYF. The DNA for the CDR3 is TGTGCCAGCAGTCTGGACAGTAGCACAGATACGCAGTATTTT.

CDR3 protein: CASSPGQDIYGYTF. As DNA, the CDR3 is TGTGCCAGCAGCCCGGGACAGGACATCTATGGCTACACCTTC. The rearrangement uses TRBV4-2 and TRBJ1-2, with TRBD1 matching 8 bases. The CDR3 consists of 14 residues. CDR1 and CDR2 (germline): LGHNA, YNFKEQ. V lost 4 bases, J lost 4 bases, and 5 bases stayed unmatched.

In its sample, this clone was seen a few times. The V gene is TRBV27, the J gene TRBJ1-1; D not resolved. V was cut by 4 bases and J by 7 bases, with 13 bases left in between. The length of the CDR3 is 13 residues. Germline CDR1 reads MNHEY; CDR2 reads SMNVEV (reference sequence). The CDR3 reads CASSYGVGFEAFF. The CDR3 DNA reads as TGTGCCAGCAGTTATGGCGTAGGATTTGAAGCTTTCTTT.

The sample holds a few counts of this clone. The chain uses TRBV10-3 and TRBJ2-7; D possibly uses TRBD1 or TRBD2 (5 bases each). The CDR3 has 14 residues. The ends were cut back, 7 bases at V and 0 bases at J, with 13 bases in the middle. In germline, CDR1 is ENHRY, CDR2 SYGVKD. In nucleotides, the CDR3 is TGTGCCATCATACGGGACGGCAGCTCCTACGAGCAGTACTTC. Its translation is CAIIRDGSSYEQYF.

This clone turned up a few times. The rearrangement uses TRBV2 and TRBJ2-7; D may be TRBD1 or TRBD2 (5 bases each). Germline-derived CDR1 and CDR2 are SNHLY and FYNNEI. V lost 2 bases and J 6 bases, leaving 11 bases between the germline ends. This CDR3 region has 13 residues. The CDR3 spells CASSERGRAEQYF. Written as DNA, the CDR3 is TGTGCCAGCAGTGAACGGGGCAGGGCCGAGCAGTACTTC. The variable domain in full, with the rest retrieved from reference TRBV2 and TRBJ2-7, is EPEVTQTPSHQVTQMGQEVILRCVPISNHLYFYWYRQILGQKVEFLVSFYNNEISEKSEIFDDQFSVERPDGSNFTLKIRSTKLEDSAMYFCASSERGRAEQYFGPGTRLTVT.

V gene TRBV25-1 combines with J gene TRBJ1-5, with D possibly TRBD1 on 6 matching bases. This CDR3 region has 15 residues. V lost 5 bases and J 0 bases, leaving 11 bases between the germline ends. CDR1 is MGHDK, CDR2 SYGVNS, per germline. CDR3 nucleotide sequence: TGTGCCAGCAGTCCGGACAGTTATAGCAATCAGCCCCAGCATTTT. It codes for CASSPDSYSNQPQHF.

DNA for the CDR3: TGTGCCAGCAGTTTCCCACTTAGCGGGGGGTCCTACGAGCAGTACTTC. Translating gives CASSFPLSGGSYEQYF. The chain joins TRBV28 to TRBJ2-7; 10 bases line up with TRBD2. The germline V gene encodes CDR1 MDHEN and CDR2 SYDVKM. After removal of 3 bases from V and 1 base from J, the junction contained 6 bases not matched to a gene. The CDR3 consists of 16 residues.

The rearrangement uses TRBV27 and TRBJ1-2; D call uncertain. V was cut by 5 bases and J by 1 base, with 14 bases left in between. Germline-derived CDR1 and CDR2 are MNHEY and SMNVEV (reference sequence). This CDR3 comprises 15 residues. The chain's CDR3 is CASSLVRSINYGYTF. CDR3 coding DNA: TGTGCCAGCAGTCTCGTACGGTCTATTAACTATGGCTACACCTTC.

The chain employs TRBV7-2 and TRBJ2-5, with D perhaps TRBD2 (6 bases). Per germline, CDR1 SGHTA and CDR2 FQGNSA. CDR3 length: 15 amino acids. Trimming took off 4 bases at V and 6 bases at J, with 18 bases between the two ends. CDR3 amino acids: CASSYLVQGGKTQYF. For the CDR3, the DNA is TGTGCCAGCAGCTACTTGGTCCAGGGCGGGAAGACCCAGTACTTC. The whole variable domain, filled in from reference TRBV7-2 and TRBJ2-5, reads GAGVSQSPSNKVTEKGKDVELRCDPISGHTALYWYRQSLGQGLEFLIYFQGNSAPDKSGLPSDRFSAERTGGSVSTLTIQRTQQEDSAVYLCASSYLVQGGKTQYFGPGTRLLVL.

The genes are TRBV9 and TRBJ2-5; D might be TRBD2 (5 bases). The CDR3 is 17 residues long. Germline CDR1 reads SGDLS; CDR2 reads YYNGEE. The V end lost 4 bases, the J end lost 2 bases, and 21 bases lay between the germline ends. CDR3 bases: TGTGCCAGCAGCCCCGTTGGTTTTCCCGGGATACAAGAGACCCAGTACTTC. Translating it yields CASSPVGFPGIQETQYF.

This chain links TRBV9 with TRBJ2-3; TRBD2 aligns across 11 bases. CDR3 length: 17 amino acids. The germline V gene has CDR1 SGDLS and CDR2 YYNGEE. V shed 3 bases, J shed 2 bases, and the junction held 8 bases outside the gene matches. In DNA form, the CDR3 reads TGTGCCAGCAGCGGCCTACTAGCGGGGGCCTACACAGATACGCAGTATTTT. Translating it yields CASSGLLAGAYTDTQYF.